Given below is one TCR beta chain in context. This clonotype was detected a few times. The antigen it recognizes is unknown. Base-call qualities are not available, and no considerably larger clone is one nucleotide away. TCRdb records Illumina NovaSeq 6000 as the sequencer. TCR cDNA was made using 5'RACE template switching, a step that added a universal primer site and unique molecular identifiers. cDNA synthesis was primed from both the TCR alpha and TCR beta constant segments. Library amplification used two PCR steps, and the second PCR step added sample barcodes and sequencing adapters. Sequencing of libraries was performed on Illumina HiSeq 2500 (2x100 bp) or NovaSeq (2x150 bp). The authors' analysis ran thus. Demultiplexing of reads and collapsing into UMI consensus sequences were performed with MIGEC, and V(D)J alignment was carried out with MiXCR. Vaccine-responding clonotypes were identified with edgeR using replicate PBMC samples, with FDR below 0.01 and a log2 fold change above 5 up to day 15 being required. Each bulk clonotype received a CD4 or CD8 identity based on whether the sequenced CD4 or CD8 repertoire contained that clonotype at higher abundance. The public reads were quality trimmed at Q25 with fastp and then assembled into clones with MiXCR by TCRdb, keeping productive beta chains. Merged by CDR3 protein, the rows form single entries marked with the most common genes and DNA. The V and J calls, along with clone size, are taken from TCRdb and not from the paper's own processing. For this sample there are 150,000 to 200,000 distinct CDR3 sequences; 8% to 13% appear just once. The ten most abundant clones make up 35% to 40% of the sample.

The data were obtained in a study of T cells after yellow fever vaccination (dated by TCRdb to between 2018 and 2021). About the study as a whole: The SMART-Seq v4 Ultra Low Input RNA kit was used to prepare libraries from fractions with low cell numbers. To follow T-cell clones before and after both primary and booster YFV17D yellow fever vaccination, bulk TCR alpha and beta repertoires underwent longitudinal sequencing. Two healthy male donors, one aged 18 to 29 and one aged 30 to 40 years, made up the cohort. Bulk PBMC replicates and cell subsets were isolated from blood drawn at multiple timepoints before and after both primary and secondary immunization. Paper-wide results and their limitations: Most clones expanded after primary vaccination (approximately 95% of CD4 and 88% of CD8) were re-detected after the booster, suggesting that broad memory maintenance occurred. Because only a couple of donors were included in the study, the extent to which the findings can be generalized is limited. A small fraction of clonotypes appeared in both the CD4 and CD8 compartments, likely as a result of convergent recombination. Compared with the primary T-cell response, the secondary T-cell response was faster but weaker, reaching its peak on day 5 rather than on day 15. Computational filtering was required because FACS-sorted repertoires could contain abundant contaminating clonotypes from the bulk population.

This sample's treatment or condition label indicates: live attenuated yellow fever vaccine strain. A standard Ficoll-Paque protocol was used to isolate PBMCs from peripheral blood. Dynabeads CD4 and CD8 positive selection kits were used to isolate the CD4 and CD8 T-cell fractions. RNA was extracted with TriZol from bulk PBMCs, CD4 and CD8 fractions, and dextramer-positive and dextramer-negative fractions. Reading the germline V gene (reference sequence) gives CDR1 LNHDA and CDR2 SQIVND. After removal of 5 bases from V and 5 bases from J, the junction retains 5 bases not matched to a gene. The CDR3 starts with the cysteine, ends with the phenylalanine, and has 14 residues. Only the CDR3 part of the read is kept: 42 bases, read in frame from the first base.

The sequence joins TRBV19 to TRBJ1-1; 10 of the junction bases match TRBD1. Sequenced here: CD8+ T cells sorted from PBMCs, sampled 15 days after the yellow fever booster vaccination. This clonotype was sampled from a man aged 18-30 years who received the YFV17D yellow fever vaccine. Here is the DNA: TGTGCCAGTAGTGAGACAGGGGGCCGTACTGAAGCTTTCTTT. Translated, this is CASSETGGRTEAFF. Beyond the CDR3, the reference TRBV19 and TRBJ1-1 genes provide the residues; the full variable domain reads: DGGITQSPKYLFRKEGQNVTLSCEQNLNHDAMYWYRQDPGQGLRLIYYSQIVNDFQKGDIAEGYSVSREKKESFPLTVTSAQKNPTAFYLCASSETGGRTEAFFGQGTRLTVV.